The source of this TCR beta chain is a study of T cells in Graves' hyperthyroidism and ophthalmopathy. This clonotype was found many times. The CDR3 regions of TCR beta were amplified from RNA transcripts. HTBI primers drove first-round RT-PCR of the TCR CDR3. MiXCR, applied by TCRdb to the multiplex PCR reads, yields one record per CDR3 protein. In the table there are about 640,000 distinct CDR3 sequences, roughly 15% of which are singletons. Germline CDR1 SNHLY, CDR2 FYNNEI. This CDR3 is built from 14 residues. Trimming cost V 7 bases and J 6 bases, with 18 bases left between them. This chain links TRBV2 with TRBJ1-1; D not resolved. The source material was blood. The sequence came from a woman aged 45 to 65 with Graves' ophthalmopathy. The CDR3, as DNA: TGTGCCAGCACCCAAAGTCTGGCGGTCGCTGAAGCTTTCTTT. Translation: CASTQSLAVAEAFF.